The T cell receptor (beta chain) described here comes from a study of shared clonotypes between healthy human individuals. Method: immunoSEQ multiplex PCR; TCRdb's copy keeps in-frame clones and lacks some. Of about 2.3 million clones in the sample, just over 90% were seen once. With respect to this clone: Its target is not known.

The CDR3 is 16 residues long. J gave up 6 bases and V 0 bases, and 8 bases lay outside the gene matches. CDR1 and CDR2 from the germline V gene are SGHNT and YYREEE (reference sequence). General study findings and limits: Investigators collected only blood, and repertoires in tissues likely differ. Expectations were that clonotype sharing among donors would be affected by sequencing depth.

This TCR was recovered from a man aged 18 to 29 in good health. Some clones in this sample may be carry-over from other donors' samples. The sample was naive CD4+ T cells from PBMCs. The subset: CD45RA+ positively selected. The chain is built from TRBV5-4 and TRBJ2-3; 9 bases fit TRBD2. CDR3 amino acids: CASSLDLSGSGDTQYF. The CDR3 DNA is TGTGCCAGCAGCTTGGACCTTAGCGGGAGCGGGGATACGCAGTATTTT.